The 26 T cell receptor beta chains reported below all come from one sample, sequenced in a study of regulatory T cells in long-lasting Graves disease. Time point here: persistent/refractory GD, antithyroid drugs over 5 years with positive TRAb. Extracted PBMC RNA gave rise to the TCR library. Investigators prepared the TCR beta libraries by applying iRepertoire HTBI primers and Arm-PCR of CDR3 regions. TCRdb ran MiXCR on the multiplex PCR reads and lists one entry per CDR3 protein. The data show roughly 450,000 distinct CDR3 sequences, less than 25% seen once. The material was peripheral blood mononuclear cells (PBMCs), obtained when the disease was refractory, from a patient treated with antithyroid drugs. These receptors were collected from a female donor with Graves disease.

The chain links TRBV15 to TRBJ2-5, with D possibly matching TRBD1 (6 bases). The V gene lost 0 bases and the J gene lost 4 bases, with 9 bases spanning the gap. The germline gives CDR1 LNHNV, CDR2 YYDKDF (reference sequence). CDR3 length: 14 residues. This CDR3 reads CATSRDWGPETQYF. CDR3 coding DNA: TGTGCCACCAGCAGAGATTGGGGGCCAGAGACCCAGTACTTC.

The chain has TRBV20-1 and TRBJ1-1; D is undetermined. This CDR3 is 16 amino acids long. CDR1 and CDR2 from the germline V gene are DFQATT and SNEGSKA (reference sequence). V was shortened by 5 bases and J by 0 bases, with 19 bases between the two germline ends. The CDR3 protein is CSAEGPAKLLNTEAFF. In DNA form, the CDR3 reads TGCAGTGCTGAGGGCCCTGCAAAGTTGTTGAACACTGAAGCTTTCTTT.

The V and J genes are TRBV7-9 and TRBJ2-2, with D perhaps matching TRBD2 (5 bases). V lost 5 bases and J 7 bases, leaving 14 bases between the germline ends. This CDR3 is built from 14 residues. CDR1 SEHNR and CDR2 FQNEAQ come from the germline V gene (reference sequence). The CDR3 nucleotides are TGTGCCAGCAGCCCCATGAGGGCCGTCGGGGAGCTGTTTTTT. This sequence encodes CASSPMRAVGELFF.

The V call is TRBV28, the J call TRBJ2-7, with D perhaps assigned TRBD1 or TRBD2 (5 bases each). Germline CDR1 MDHEN, CDR2 SYDVKM. The CDR3 contains 12 residues. V was clipped by 5 bases and J by 9 bases, with 14 bases between them. The CDR3 loop reads CASSLGYGGQYF. The DNA of the CDR3 is TGTGCCAGCAGTCTGGGGTATGGGGGGCAGTACTTC.

About this clonotype itself: A much larger clone differs from this one at a single base, so this may be a read error. CDR3 region: CASSLGRTASEQYF. The CDR3 region has the DNA TGTGCCAGCAGTCTAGGCCGGACGGCCAGTGAGCAGTACTTC. The gene calls are TRBV6-1 and TRBJ2-7; no clear D. In germline, CDR1 is MNHNS, CDR2 SASEGT. CDR3 length equals 14 residues. Trimming took off 5 bases at V and 7 bases at J, with 18 bases between the two ends.

This clonotype was observed many times. The chain recombines TRBV2 with TRBJ2-7, with D perhaps TRBD2 (5 bases). The CDR3 has 14 amino acids. Germline-derived CDR1 and CDR2 are SNHLY and FYNNEI. Trimming removed 3 bases at V and 4 bases at J, with 13 bases between. CDR3 sequence reads: CASSDSRGAYEQYF. In DNA form, the CDR3 reads TGTGCCAGCAGTGACTCTCGGGGAGCATACGAGCAGTACTTC.

The gene calls are TRBV3-1 and TRBJ2-7; D gene unclear. With 3 bases removed from V and 3 bases from J, the gap between germline ends came to 6 bases. The CDR3 has 12 residues. The germline CDR1 and CDR2 sequences are LGHDT and YNNKEL (reference sequence). The CDR3 bases are TGTGCCAGCAGCCATCTCATCTACGAGCAGTACTTC. Protein sequence: CASSHLIYEQYF.

The table lists this clonotype with many counts. The chain combines TRBV6-1 with TRBJ1-1; 10 nucleotides align to TRBD1. CDR3 length: 15 residues. Looked up from germline, CDR1 is MNHNS and CDR2 is SASEGT. Trimming cost V 5 bases and J 1 base; bases outside gene matches: 4. DNA of the CDR3: TGTGCCAGCAGTAGACAGGGGGCAAGGAACACTGAAGCTTTCTTT. It yields the protein CASSRQGARNTEAFF.

The V and J genes are TRBV29-1 and TRBJ1-1; D is uncertain. The CDR3 is 12 amino acids. Trimming removed 5 bases at V and 0 bases at J, with 7 bases between. Germline values: CDR1 SQVTM, CDR2 ANQGSEA. In DNA form, the CDR3 reads TGCAGCGTTATAGAGGTGAACACTGAAGCTTTCTTT. This encodes CSVIEVNTEAFF.

This clonotype was counted a few times. A read error may produce the germline difference seen at one junction end. V is TRBV12-3 or TRBV12-4 and J is TRBJ2-7; D unresolved. The CDR3 length is 12 residues. CDR3 loop: CASSLVRYGQYF. The CDR3 DNA sequence: TGTGCCAGCAGTTTAGTTCGCTACGGGCAGTACTTC.

The table lists this clonotype with many counts. The chain carries TRBV12-5 and TRBJ2-5; tentative D call: TRBD1 (5 bases). Germline CDR1 reads LGHNT; CDR2 reads FRNRAP. Trimming left V 1 base short and J 5 bases short, with 11 bases between. This CDR3 has 14 amino acids. The CDR3 protein is CASGLGQGRETQYF. The DNA for the CDR3 is TGTGCTAGTGGTTTGGGGCAGGGCAGGGAGACCCAGTACTTC. The full variable domain, in which reference TRBV12-5 and TRBJ2-5 provide the parts outside the CDR3, is DARVTQTPRHKVTEMGQEVTMRCQPILGHNTVFWYRQTMMQGLELLAYFRNRAPLDDSGMPKDRFSAEMPDATLATLKIQPSEPRDSAVYFCASGLGQGRETQYFGPGTRLLVL.

This clonotype was detected many times. The chain is built from TRBV6-1 and TRBJ1-5; TRBD1 agrees at 8 bases. The CDR3 sequence is 16 residues long. Germline V gene sequence: CDR1 MNHNS, CDR2 SASEGT. The V gene end was trimmed by 7 bases and the J gene end by 7 bases; junction bases not matched to a gene: 15. CDR3 nucleotide sequence: TGTGCCAGCATAACTGTTTCAGGGGGCGGTTGGCAGCCCCAGCATTTT. Translating gives CASITVSGGGWQPQHF.

This clonotype was detected only a few times. The chain joins TRBV6-2 or TRBV6-3 to TRBJ2-7; D remains ambiguous. V was pared by 3 bases and J by 0 bases, with 15 bases between. Germline CDR1 reads MNHEY; CDR2 reads SVGEGT. The CDR3 has 16 amino acids. CDR3 sequence: CASSYRPGRSSYEQYF. DNA of the CDR3: TGTGCCAGCAGTTATCGGCCGGGCAGGAGCTCCTACGAGCAGTACTTC.

This clonotype was observed at least ten times. The rearrangement links TRBV24-1 to TRBJ1-2; D gene uncertain. V lost 2 bases and J 8 bases, leaving 5 bases between the germline ends. Germline CDR1 and CDR2: KGHDR and SFDVKD. The CDR3 totals 11 residues. The DNA of the CDR3 is TGTGCCACCAGTGATTGGGAAGGCTACACCTTC. Residues: CATSDWEGYTF.

In this sample, this clonotype turned up a few times. The V and J genes are TRBV5-1 and TRBJ1-4; TRBD1 agrees at 7 bases. Germline V gene lookup returns CDR1 SGHRS and CDR2 YFSETQ. The CDR3 totals 16 residues. V lost 4 bases to trimming and J lost 6 bases; unmatched junction nucleotides: 12. The CDR3 reads CASSHPRRGQDEKLFF. The CDR3 DNA reads TGCGCCAGCAGCCACCCGAGGAGGGGGCAGGATGAAAAACTGTTTTTT.

In this sample, this clonotype turned up a few times. V usage is TRBV29-1 and J usage is TRBJ2-2; TRBD2 matches 8 bases. V gave up 8 bases and J gave up 2 bases; unmatched junction bases: 7. The CDR3 loop spans 14 amino acids. Germline CDR1 SQVTM, CDR2 ANQGSEA. CDR3 amino acids: CSISGRANTGELFF. CDR3 nucleotides: TGCAGCATAAGCGGGAGAGCAAACACCGGGGAGCTGTTTTTT.

This clonotype appeared a few times. This chain joins TRBV10-3 and TRBJ1-2, with D maybe TRBD1 (6 bases). Germline V lookup: CDR1 ENHRY, CDR2 SYGVKD. With 4 bases removed from V and 3 bases from J, the gap between germline ends came to 12 bases. This CDR3 comprises 14 residues. CDR3 amino acids: CAISASRGDYGYTF. The CDR3 DNA follows: TGTGCCATCAGTGCAAGCAGGGGTGACTATGGCTACACCTTC.

Concerning this clonotype: The germline gene is not matched at one end of the junction; a read error may be the cause. The rearrangement links TRBV12-5 to TRBJ2-5; 8 nucleotides align to TRBD2. This CDR3 has 14 amino acids. The V gene's germline CDR1 is LGHNT and CDR2 FRNRAP. The CDR3 reads CTSGTGGPGETQYF. Here the CDR3 DNA reads TGTACTAGTGGTACGGGAGGGCCGGGAGAGACCCAGTACTTC.

This clonotype was found a few times. CDR3 nucleotide sequence: TGTGCCAGCAGCGTAGAGCCAAGTAGCGGGAATACCGGGGAGCTGTTTTTT. Translation gives CASSVEPSSGNTGELFF. This chain links TRBV9 with TRBJ2-2; 8 nucleotides match TRBD2. Per the germline V gene, CDR1 is SGDLS and CDR2 is YYNGEE. The CDR3 contains 17 residues. Trimming removed 0 bases from V and 5 bases from J; junction bases left unmatched: 9.

This clonotype was observed many times. The CDR3 reads CASNDGRDRRWLRYGYTF. DNA of the CDR3: TGTGCCAGCAATGACGGACGGGACAGGAGGTGGTTAAGGTATGGCTACACCTTC. J is TRBJ1-2 and V is TRBV2, with 8 positions matching TRBD1. The junction had 21 bases not matched to a gene; V was cut back by 7 bases and J by 5 bases. There are 18 residues in the CDR3. Germline CDR1 and CDR2: SNHLY and FYNNEI.

This clonotype showed up many times. The genes are TRBV2 and TRBJ2-3, with 7 bases that match TRBD2. V shed 5 bases and J 2 bases; nucleotides not matched to a gene: 10. CDR3 length equals 16 residues. Germline values: CDR1 SNHLY, CDR2 FYNNEI. CDR3 DNA: TGTGCCAGCAGTCCTCCCACCGGGACTACCACAGATACGCAGTATTTT. It specifies CASSPPTGTTTDTQYF.

This clonotype was counted between two and nine times. The V and J genes are TRBV27 and TRBJ2-2, with D perhaps matching TRBD1 (5 bases). Per germline, CDR1 MNHEY and CDR2 SMNVEV (reference sequence). The V gene lost 6 bases and the J gene lost 3 bases, with 20 bases spanning the gap. The CDR3 is 17 amino acids. The CDR3 DNA follows: TGTGCCAGCAGCCCTCTGCCCCAGGGTTTTCACACCGGGGAGCTGTTTTTT. This gives the protein CASSPLPQGFHTGELFF.

The chain employs TRBV12-3 or TRBV12-4 and TRBJ1-1, with a possible D match to TRBD1 (5 bases). This CDR3 is built from 12 residues. Between the trimmed V and J ends, which lost 7 bases and 10 bases, there was a span of 16 bases. CDR3 nucleotide sequence: TGTGCCAGCAATCACCCCGGGGGGGGAGCTTTCTTT. Translating gives CASNHPGGGAFF.

The V gene is TRBV11-3, the J gene TRBJ2-2; TRBD2 aligns across 7 bases. The CDR3 sequence is 17 residues long. The V and J ends lost 5 bases and 1 base, in that order; junction bases with no gene match: 10. Germline V lookup: CDR1 SGHNT, CDR2 YENEEA. In DNA form, the CDR3 reads TGTGCCAGCAGCCAAGGGTACCGCGGGGGGAACACCGGGGAGCTGTTTTTT. As protein: CASSQGYRGGNTGELFF.

The chain employs TRBV28 and TRBJ2-3; 13 bases match TRBD2. The ends lost 5 bases at V and 4 bases at J; junction bases unmatched: 9. This CDR3 is built from 17 residues. CDR1 is MDHEN, CDR2 SYDVKM, per germline. DNA of the CDR3: TGTGCCAGCAGTCCCGGACTAGCGGGAGTTGCCGCAGATACGCAGTATTTT. Translation: CASSPGLAGVAADTQYF.

The chain is built from TRBV7-9 and TRBJ2-3; D might be TRBD2 (5 bases). Germline CDR1 is SEHNR and CDR2 is FQNEAQ (reference sequence). Between the trimmed V and J ends, which lost 5 bases and 1 base, there was a span of 10 bases. The CDR3 is 14 amino acids. CDR3: CASSPARGTDTQYF. The CDR3 DNA sequence: TGTGCCAGCAGCCCAGCGAGGGGCACAGATACGCAGTATTTT.